This T cell receptor beta chain was captured in a study of identical twins. Study conclusions and caveats: A partial confounding effect on zero-insertion analyses could come from invariant MAIT and iNKT cells.

TCRdb re-derived calls from the 5' RACE reads in MiXCR, one entry per CDR3 protein. Altogether some 190,000 distinct CDR3 sequences are present, around a sixth being singletons, with the ten largest covering around 40%. Germline CDR1 and CDR2: DFQATT and SNEGSKA (reference sequence). With V trimmed by 6 bases and J by 4 bases, 11 bases remained unmatched. CDR3 length equals 15 residues. About this clonotype itself: As yet, its antigen is unknown.

The same data also went into a second study, on T cells expressing NK-cell markers.

The sequencing sample was made of CD8+ T cells sorted from blood. The V and J genes are TRBV20-1 and TRBJ2-7; 11 bases agree with TRBD2. This receptor was obtained from a young woman in good health. CDR3 region: CSAPDISGGAYEQYF. Here the CDR3 DNA reads TGCAGTGCGCCAGATATTAGCGGGGGGGCGTACGAGCAGTACTTC.